Given below is one TCR beta chain in context. This entry comes from a study of blood T cell repertoires in COVID-19. As for the study in general: Some COVID-19 samples were acute and others convalescent; all came from the United States, Italy and Spain. Sources were T cells, B-cell-depleted T cells, or PBMCs; the material itself was cDNA or gDNA.

The CDR3 is 16 amino acids. J lost 4 bases, V lost 5 bases, and 10 bases had no gene match. CDR1 is MGHRA, CDR2 YSYEKL, per germline. Original handling: Estimates of nucleated cell counts were drawn from the amplification of reference gene primers. Clones were sequenced by immunoSEQ multiplex PCR, and TCRdb holds only the in-frame ones, with some missing. V, J and clone size were drawn from that table, and D and trimming were deduced from the DNA. The table shows tens of thousands of clones, with more than 75% occurring only once. This receptor was identified in a woman aged 80 or older with acute or convalescent COVID-19. The sample was peripheral blood. The gene calls are TRBV4-1 and TRBJ2-3; 9 nucleotides line up with TRBD1. The CDR3 bases are TGCGCCAGCAGCGAACAGGGGGCGCGTATGTCAGATACGCAGTATTTT. Residues: CASSEQGARMSDTQYF.